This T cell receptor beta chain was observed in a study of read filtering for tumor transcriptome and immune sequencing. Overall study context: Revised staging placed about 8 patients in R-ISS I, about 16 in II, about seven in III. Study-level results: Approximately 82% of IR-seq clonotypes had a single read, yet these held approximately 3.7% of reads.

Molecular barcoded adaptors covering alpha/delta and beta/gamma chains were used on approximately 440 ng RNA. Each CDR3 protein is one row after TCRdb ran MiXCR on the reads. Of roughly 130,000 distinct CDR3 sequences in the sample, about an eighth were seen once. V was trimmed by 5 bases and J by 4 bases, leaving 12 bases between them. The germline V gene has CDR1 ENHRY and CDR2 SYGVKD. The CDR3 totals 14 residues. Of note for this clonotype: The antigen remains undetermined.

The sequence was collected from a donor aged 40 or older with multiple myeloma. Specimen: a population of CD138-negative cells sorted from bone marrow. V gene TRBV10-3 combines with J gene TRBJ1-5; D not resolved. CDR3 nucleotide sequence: TGTGCCATCAGTCGGGGAGGGCATAATCAGCCCCAGCATTTT. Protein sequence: CAISRGGHNQPQHF.